Below, 16 T cell receptor beta chains from the same sample are listed, as sequenced in a study of T cell responses to AZD1222 COVID-19 vaccine. Assay: immunoSEQ multiplex PCR; the TCRdb copy retains only in-frame clones and omits some. Here the sample spans approximately 80,000 clones, 70% to 90% being singletons. Sample: peripheral blood, taken 28 days after the second AZD1222 dose. Every receptor here comes from an adult who received the AZD1222 COVID-19 vaccine.

V gene TRBV5-1 combines with J gene TRBJ1-1; weak D call: TRBD1 (6 bases). This CDR3 has 13 residues. The V gene's germline CDR1 is SGHRS and CDR2 YFSETQ. The V end was cut by 4 bases, the J end by 4 bases, with 11 bases between. CDR3: CASSIAGATEAFF. The CDR3 DNA follows: TGCGCCAGCAGCATAGCGGGGGCCACTGAAGCTTTCTTT.

The rearrangement uses TRBV9 and TRBJ2-2; D is unclear. Trimming removed 2 bases at V and 5 bases at J, with 19 bases between. The CDR3 length is 17 residues. Germline loops: CDR1 SGDLS, CDR2 YYNGEE. For the CDR3, the DNA is TGTGCCAGCAGCGTGAGTCCGGGCCCTTCAATTACCGGGGAGCTGTTTTTT. It translates to CASSVSPGPSITGELFF.

The chain joins TRBV4-2 to TRBJ2-7, with 9 bases fitting TRBD1. The V gene end was trimmed by 4 bases and the J gene end by 3 bases; junction bases not matched to a gene: 7. This CDR3 is built from 15 residues. Germline V gives CDR1 LGHNA, CDR2 YNFKEQ. Here the CDR3 reads CASSRETGGVYEQYF. The CDR3 coding sequence is TGTGCCAGCAGCCGAGAGACAGGGGGGGTCTACGAGCAGTACTTC.

This chain uses TRBV15 with TRBJ2-1; 7 bases line up with TRBD1. The junction had 0 bases not matched to a gene; V was cut back by 0 bases and J by 7 bases. The CDR3 length is 13 residues. Germline V gene sequence: CDR1 LNHNV, CDR2 YYDKDF (reference sequence). The DNA of the CDR3 is TGTGCCACCAGCAGAGAGACAGGGAATGAGCAGTTCTTC. It codes for CATSRETGNEQFF.

The V gene is TRBV4-2, the J gene TRBJ1-1, with 10 bases matching TRBD1. Trimming removed 4 bases from V and 7 bases from J; junction bases left unmatched: 9. From germline, CDR1 is LGHNA and CDR2 YNFKEQ. The CDR3 spans 15 residues. CDR3: CASSPGTGDIGEAFF. The CDR3 nucleotides read TGTGCCAGCAGCCCCGGGACAGGGGACATAGGTGAAGCTTTCTTT.

The CDR3 here is CASSQRQGPSGGYTF. The CDR3 bases are TGCGCCAGCAGCCAAAGACAGGGGCCCTCGGGGGGCTACACCTTC. The J gene is TRBJ1-2, the V gene TRBV5-1; 8 bases match TRBD1. The CDR3 is made up of 15 amino acids. The V gene's germline CDR1 is SGHRS and CDR2 YFSETQ. V gave up 4 bases and J gave up 8 bases; unmatched junction bases: 13.

This clone was recorded once. The V and J genes are TRBV30 and TRBJ1-2; D perhaps matches TRBD1 (5 bases). Germline CDR1 reads GTSNPN; CDR2 reads SVGIG (reference sequence). The germline V and J ends were trimmed by 3 bases and 3 bases, with 17 bases remaining between them. This CDR3 is built from 15 residues. This CDR3 reads CAWRVSFEGDYGYTF. DNA for the CDR3: TGTGCCTGGAGAGTCTCCTTTGAAGGGGACTATGGCTACACCTTC.

The gene calls are TRBV24-1 and TRBJ2-7; 9 bases are shared with TRBD1. This CDR3 comprises 12 residues. The germline gives CDR1 KGHDR, CDR2 SFDVKD. Unmatched junction bases numbered 7, after V lost 7 bases and J lost 10 bases. The CDR3 DNA reads TGTGCCACCAGCGATAGGACAGGGGAACAGTACTTC. Translation: CATSDRTGEQYF.

The chain joins TRBV28 to TRBJ2-3, with 12 nucleotides matching TRBD1. The CDR3 contains 16 residues. V lost 2 bases and J lost 4; bases outside the gene matches: 4. The germline gives CDR1 MDHEN, CDR2 SYDVKM. CDR3 nucleotides: TGTGCCAGCAGTTTAGGAGGGACAGGGGGCGCAGATACGCAGTATTTT. This sequence encodes CASSLGGTGGADTQYF.

The chain links TRBV5-1 to TRBJ2-2; 12 positions agree with TRBD2. The germline V gene encodes CDR1 SGHRS and CDR2 YFSETQ. Unmatched junction bases numbered 0, after V lost 0 bases and J lost 6 bases. This CDR3 has 15 amino acids. As DNA, the CDR3 is TGCGCCAGCAGCTTGGGACTAGCGGGAGCCGGGGAGCTGTTTTTT. Its translation is CASSLGLAGAGELFF.

The gene calls are TRBV7-6 and TRBJ2-5; TRBD2 matches at 11 bases. The germline CDR1 and CDR2 sequences are SGHVS and FNYEAQ. The V and J ends lost 6 bases and 5 bases, in that order; junction bases with no gene match: 11. The CDR3 spans 16 residues. The CDR3 here is CASRLNSGRARETQYF. DNA for the CDR3: TGTGCCAGCAGGTTAAATAGCGGGAGGGCCAGGGAGACCCAGTACTTC. The whole variable domain, remainder taken from reference TRBV7-6 and TRBJ2-5, is GAGVSQSPRYKVTKRGQDVALRCDPISGHVSLYWYRQALGQGPEFLTYFNYEAQQDKSGLPNDRFSAERPEGSISTLTIQRTEQRDSAMYRCASRLNSGRARETQYFGPGTRLLVL.

This clone was picked up one time. This chain connects TRBV12-3 or TRBV12-4 to TRBJ2-5; D is undetermined. This CDR3 is built from 12 residues. Trimming pared 2 bases from V and 5 bases from J, leaving 6 bases between. CDR3 amino acids: CASSLPWETQYF. The DNA for the CDR3 is TGTGCCAGCAGTTTACCCTGGGAGACCCAGTACTTC.

The gene calls are TRBV9 and TRBJ2-1, with D unresolved. V shed 1 base and J shed 5 bases, with 10 bases lying between them. Germline CDR1 reads SGDLS; CDR2 reads YYNGEE. The CDR3 totals 14 residues. This chain's CDR3 is CASSVLVRDNEQFF. For the CDR3, the DNA is TGTGCCAGCAGCGTATTGGTTCGGGACAATGAGCAGTTCTTC.

This clone counts as medium-sized (0.01 to 0.1%). This sequence joins TRBV2 and TRBJ1-1; D gene uncertain. With 8 bases removed from V and 3 bases from J, the gap between germline ends came to 19 bases. Germline loops: CDR1 SNHLY, CDR2 FYNNEI. This CDR3 comprises 15 residues. The CDR3 spells CASAPATGRDTEAFF. CDR3 DNA sequence: TGTGCCAGCGCCCCCGCTACGGGGAGGGACACTGAAGCTTTCTTT.

The genes are TRBV6-5 and TRBJ2-1, with no clear D. The CDR3 is 12 residues long. V lost 6 bases to trimming and J lost 10 bases, with 13 bases between them. Per the germline V gene, CDR1 is MNHEY and CDR2 is SVGAGI. For the CDR3, the DNA is TGTGCCAGCAGCCTGGACGCTAGGGAGCAGTTCTTC. As protein: CASSLDAREQFF.

V usage is TRBV5-4 and J usage is TRBJ2-3; 9 positions match TRBD1. The CDR3 length is 16 residues. With 2 bases clipped from V and 5 bases from J, the junction kept 9 bases outside the gene matches. Germline CDR1 is SGHNT and CDR2 is YYREEE (reference sequence). CDR3 loop: CASSLKGQGPGDTQYF. The CDR3 DNA follows: TGTGCCAGCAGCTTAAAAGGACAGGGGCCGGGAGATACGCAGTATTTT.